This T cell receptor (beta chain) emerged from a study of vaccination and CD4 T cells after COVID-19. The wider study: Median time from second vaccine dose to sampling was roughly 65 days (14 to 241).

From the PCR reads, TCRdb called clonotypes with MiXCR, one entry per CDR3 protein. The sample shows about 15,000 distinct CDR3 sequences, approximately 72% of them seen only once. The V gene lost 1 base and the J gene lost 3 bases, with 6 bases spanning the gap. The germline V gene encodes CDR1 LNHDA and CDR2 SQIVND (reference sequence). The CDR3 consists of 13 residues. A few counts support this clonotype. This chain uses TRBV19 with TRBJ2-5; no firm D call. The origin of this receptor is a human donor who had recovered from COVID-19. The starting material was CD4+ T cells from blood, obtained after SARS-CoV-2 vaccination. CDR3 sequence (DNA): TGTGCCAGTAGTATAGTGGGAAAAGAGACCCAGTACTTC. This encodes CASSIVGKETQYF.